The 12 T cell receptor beta chains below were found in one sample sequenced in a study of cytomegalovirus exposure and HLA in healthy donors. With 60 Vbeta and 13 Jbeta primers, the PCR was carried out. Assay: immunoSEQ multiplex PCR; the TCRdb copy retains only in-frame clones and omits some. The sample shows about 92,000 clones, 70% to 90% of them seen only once. Sequencing was performed on PBMCs. These receptor sequences come from a man aged 18 to 29 in good health and CMV-seronegative.

Points on this clone: One end of the junction varies from germline; a read error may be responsible. This rearrangement joins TRBV7-9 to TRBJ1-2; 7 bases fit TRBD1. This CDR3 is 13 amino acids long. Germline V lookup: CDR1 SEHNR, CDR2 FQNEAQ (reference sequence). The CDR3 DNA is TGTTCCAGCAGCTCCCGGGACAGTGAAACCTACACCTTC. It is translated as CSSSSRDSETYTF.

The rearrangement links TRBV27 to TRBJ1-3; D gene uncertain. Per germline, CDR1 MNHEY and CDR2 SMNVEV (reference sequence). CDR3 size: 19 residues. The V end lost 0 bases, the J end lost 3 bases, and 21 bases lay between the germline ends. Here the CDR3 reads CASSLSPTRLHDVGNTIYF. DNA of the CDR3: TGTGCCAGCAGTTTATCGCCGACGCGACTCCACGACGTTGGAAACACCATATATTTT.

The chain couples TRBV7-6 to TRBJ2-7; the D gene is possibly TRBD1 (5 bases). CDR1 and CDR2 from the germline V gene are SGHVS and FNYEAQ. V was cut by 5 bases and J by 3 bases, with 11 bases left in between. CDR3 length: 13 residues. The CDR3: CASSPEQDYEQYF. The CDR3 bases are TGTGCCAGCAGCCCCGAACAGGACTACGAGCAGTACTTC.

This rearrangement joins TRBV10-3 to TRBJ2-1; TRBD2 matches at 10 bases. This CDR3 has 18 residues. V shed 3 bases, J shed 0 bases, and the junction held 8 bases outside the gene matches. Germline V gene sequence: CDR1 ENHRY, CDR2 SYGVKD. The chain's CDR3 is CAISDLAGVTSSYNEQFF. CDR3 DNA: TGTGCCATCAGTGACCTAGCGGGGGTGACCTCCTCCTACAATGAGCAGTTCTTC.

This clone was found once. The chain employs TRBV5-1 and TRBJ1-2, with TRBD1 matching 9 bases. Germline values: CDR1 SGHRS, CDR2 YFSETQ. The J segment lost 5 bases and the V segment lost 4 bases, leaving 6 bases of the junction unmatched. This CDR3 comprises 14 residues. CDR3 bases: TGCGCCAGCAGCATGGACAGGGGACGGTATGGCTACACCTTC. This codes for CASSMDRGRYGYTF.

The count of this clone is one. One end of the junction varies from germline; a read error may be responsible. The rearrangement uses TRBV7-9 and TRBJ2-4; possible D gene TRBD2, 6 bases. The CDR3 sequence is 14 residues long. The germline gives CDR1 SEHNR, CDR2 FQNEAQ (reference sequence). The CDR3 DNA is TGTTCCAGCAGCTTAATAGGAGGGTCCAACATTCAGTACTTC. Residues: CSSSLIGGSNIQYF.

The rearrangement joins TRBV19 to TRBJ1-3; perhaps TRBD1 as D (5 bases). Germline CDR1 and CDR2: LNHDA and SQIVND (reference sequence). CDR3 length: 15 residues. Trimming removed 5 bases at V and 7 bases at J, with 18 bases between. CDR3 bases: TGTGCCAGTAGTGAAGGCGTTGGAGGGGCGAACACCATATATTTT. It is translated as CASSEGVGGANTIYF.

This sequence joins TRBV5-1 and TRBJ2-2; weak D call: TRBD1 (5 bases). The CDR3 consists of 14 residues. The germline gives CDR1 SGHRS, CDR2 YFSETQ. The V and J ends lost 6 bases and 4 bases respectively, with 13 bases between them. CDR3: CASKAEGATGELFF. Here the CDR3 DNA reads TGCGCCAGCAAGGCGGAAGGGGCCACCGGGGAGCTGTTTTTT.

The gene calls are TRBV5-4 and TRBJ2-5; 9 nucleotides line up with TRBD2. Germline-derived CDR1 and CDR2 are SGHNT and YYREEE (reference sequence). This CDR3 contains 17 residues. With 0 bases clipped from V and 5 bases from J, the junction kept 11 bases outside the gene matches. The CDR3 sequence: CASSLAGAAGGPETQYF. DNA for the CDR3: TGTGCCAGCAGCTTGGCCGGAGCGGCGGGGGGGCCGGAGACCCAGTACTTC.

On this clone: The junction departs from the called germline gene at one end, perhaps through a read error. V and J are TRBV4-2 and TRBJ1-5, with no clear D. The CDR3 has 15 residues. CDR1 is LGHNA, CDR2 YNFKEQ, per germline. The CDR3 sequence is CASSQGDGGKQPQHF. CDR3 nucleotides: TGTGCCAGCAGCCAAGGCGACGGAGGCAAACAGCCCCAGCATTTT.

The V call is TRBV6-1, the J call TRBJ2-1; the match to TRBD2 covers 8 bases. Germline CDR1 and CDR2: MNHNS and SASEGT. This CDR3 spans 15 amino acids. The V segment lost 4 bases and the J segment 4 bases; nucleotides outside the gene matches: 6. CDR3 in amino acids: CASSVSGGGYNEQFF. CDR3 DNA sequence: TGTGCCAGCAGTGTCAGTGGCGGGGGGTACAATGAGCAGTTCTTC.

The chain couples TRBV19 to TRBJ1-3; D perhaps matches TRBD1 (6 bases). CDR1 LNHDA and CDR2 SQIVND come from the germline V gene (reference sequence). The CDR3 contains 14 residues. With 5 bases removed from V and 4 bases from J, the gap between germline ends came to 12 bases. The CDR3 loop is CASSLQGSGNTIYF. In DNA, the CDR3 is TGTGCCAGTAGTCTACAGGGTTCGGGAAACACCATATATTTT.